The 31 T cell receptor beta chains given below trace back to one sample, sequenced in a study of T cell repertoires in cytomegalovirus infection. What these receptors recognize is not known. TCRdb fed the reads into MiXCR, producing one record per CDR3 protein. The sample carries about 830,000 distinct CDR3 sequences, around a third recorded once. Here the sequenced sample was cultured CD8+ T cells from PBMCs, taken from culture after CMV antigen stimulation. The receptors were sampled from a human donor in good health (CMV status not recorded). Some clones in this sample may be carry-over from other donors' samples.

This clonotype was seen a handful of times. The gene calls are TRBV11-3 and TRBJ2-1, with no clear D. Trimming removed 0 bases at V and 1 base at J, with 4 bases between. Germline V gene data show CDR1 as SGHNT and CDR2 as YENEEA. The CDR3 spans 14 residues. The CDR3 bases are TGTGCCAGCAGCTTAGATGTTTCCTACAATGAGCAGTTCTTC. Protein product: CASSLDVSYNEQFF. Combining the CDR3 with reference TRBV11-3 and TRBJ2-1 gives the whole variable domain EAGVVQSPRYKIIEKKQPVAFWCNPISGHNTLYWYLQNLGQGPELLIRYENEEAVDDSQLPKDRFSAERLKGVDSTLKIQPAELGDSAVYLCASSLDVSYNEQFFGPGTRLTVL.

The chain joins TRBV7-9 to TRBJ2-2, with unresolved D. The CDR3 covers 15 residues. Germline V gene data show CDR1 as SEHNR and CDR2 as FQNEAQ (reference sequence). Trimming shortened V by 1 base and J by 5 bases, and 11 bases separated the two germline ends. The DNA of the CDR3 is TGTGCCAGCAGCTTAGGACTCAAAGTGACCGGGGAGCTGTTTTTT. As protein: CASSLGLKVTGELFF.

This chain uses TRBV6-2 or TRBV6-3 with TRBJ1-1, with D unclear. V dropped 0 bases and J dropped 1 base, with 9 bases sitting between them. Germline CDR1 MNHEY, CDR2 SVGEGT. The length of the CDR3 is 15 residues. The CDR3, as DNA: TGTGCCAGCAGTTACTCGAGTCAGTCGAACACTGAAGCTTTCTTT. Its translation: CASSYSSQSNTEAFF.

In its sample, this clonotype was seen once. CDR3 protein: CASRGGFDGRNTGELFF. CDR3 coding DNA: TGTGCCAGCAGGGGGGGGTTTGACGGGAGGAACACCGGGGAGCTGTTTTTT. V is TRBV2 and J is TRBJ2-2; TRBD2 matches 7 bases. Germline CDR1 reads SNHLY; CDR2 reads FYNNEI. This CDR3 has 17 amino acids. Trimming took 6 bases from V and 1 from J; bases not matched to a gene: 11.

This clonotype has more than one count but fewer than ten. The chain links TRBV6-1 to TRBJ2-7; D gene unclear. The CDR3 totals 14 residues. The V and J ends lost 6 bases and 1 base respectively, with 13 bases between them. Per germline, CDR1 MNHNS and CDR2 SASEGT. This chain's CDR3 is CASSFPMGSYEQYF. CDR3 bases: TGTGCCAGCAGCTTCCCTATGGGGTCCTACGAGCAGTACTTC.

The chain links TRBV10-1 to TRBJ1-6, with D possibly TRBD1 on 5 matching bases. Trimming stripped 8 bases from V and 7 bases from J, with 12 bases between. CDR3 length: 13 residues. CDR1 is WNHNN, CDR2 SYGVQD, per germline (reference sequence). CDR3 in DNA: TGCGCCAGCGCCGGGACGCCGAATTCACCCCTCCACTTT. This codes for CASAGTPNSPLHF.

This chain joins TRBV2 and TRBJ1-4; possibly TRBD1 for D (5 bases). This CDR3 region has 11 residues. V was cut by 3 bases and J by 11 bases, with 7 bases left in between. Per the germline V gene, CDR1 is SNHLY and CDR2 is FYNNEI. In DNA form, the CDR3 reads TGTGCCAGCAGTGACCCAGGGAAACTGTTTTTT. This encodes CASSDPGKLFF.

This chain connects TRBV6-6 to TRBJ1-2; D ambiguous. The CDR3 loop spans 12 amino acids. The V gene's germline CDR1 is MNHNY and CDR2 SVGAGI (reference sequence). Between the trimmed V and J ends, which lost 5 bases and 5 bases, there was a span of 9 bases. The CDR3 sequence is CASSEGLYGYTF. CDR3 bases: TGTGCCAGCAGTGAGGGCCTTTATGGCTACACCTTC.

A word on this clonotype: Germline is not matched at one junction end, which may reflect a read error. The rearrangement joins TRBV7-2 to TRBJ2-5, with 9 positions matching TRBD2. The CDR3 consists of 19 residues. The germline V gene has CDR1 SGHTA and CDR2 FQGNSA. The CDR3 DNA is TGTGTCAGCAGCCACAATTCAAATGCCCCGGGACTAGCAGAAAAGACCCAGTACTTC. As protein: CVSSHNSNAPGLAEKTQYF.

This clonotype was recorded many times. The chain has TRBV6-1 and TRBJ2-2; 8 positions match TRBD2. V dropped 8 bases and J dropped 5; count of bases not matched to a gene: 7. This CDR3 comprises 14 residues. Germline V gene sequence: CDR1 MNHNS, CDR2 SASEGT. CDR3 amino acids: CASVSGGVTGELFF. As DNA, the CDR3 is TGTGCCAGCGTCTCGGGGGGGGTTACCGGGGAGCTGTTTTTT.

This chain uses TRBV19 with TRBJ2-7, with D perhaps matching TRBD1 (6 bases). Trimming cost V 7 bases and J 6 bases, with 22 bases left between them. The germline V gene has CDR1 LNHDA and CDR2 SQIVND (reference sequence). There are 15 residues in the CDR3. CDR3 region: CASNQGTDFGGEQYF. The DNA for the CDR3 is TGTGCCAGTAATCAGGGGACCGACTTCGGCGGCGAGCAGTACTTC.

The chain combines TRBV6-4 with TRBJ2-3; D possibly corresponds to TRBD2 (6 bases). The V end was cut by 7 bases, the J end by 0 bases, with 17 bases between. The CDR3 sequence is 16 residues long. Germline CDR1 is MRHNA and CDR2 is SNTAGT. This CDR3 reads CASTWDQAGSTDTQYF. The DNA of the CDR3 is TGTGCCAGCACCTGGGATCAGGCGGGGAGCACAGATACGCAGTATTTT.

This clonotype was observed a handful of times. The DNA for the CDR3 is TGTGCCAGCAGCTTGCCTCGGCACGAGCAGTACTTC. It specifies CASSLPRHEQYF. This chain connects TRBV7-9 to TRBJ2-7; D unclear. Germline V gene data show CDR1 as SEHNR and CDR2 as FQNEAQ (reference sequence). The V end lost 3 bases, the J end lost 5 bases, and 8 bases lay between the germline ends. The CDR3 consists of 12 residues.

About this clonotype itself: Given a much more abundant clone one base away, this may be a read error. This sequence joins TRBV12-3 or TRBV12-4 and TRBJ2-6; 9 nucleotides match TRBD1. The CDR3 is made up of 18 amino acids. The ends lost 6 bases at V and 0 bases at J; junction bases unmatched: 9. The CDR3 protein is CASSALGQGNSGANVLTF. DNA for the CDR3: TGTGCCAGCAGCGCCCTTGGACAGGGGAACTCTGGGGCCAACGTCCTGACTTTC.

The genes are TRBV19 and TRBJ1-5; D gene unclear. The CDR3 totals 15 residues. In germline, CDR1 is LNHDA, CDR2 SQIVND (reference sequence). Trimming removed 6 bases from V and 0 bases from J, with 12 bases in between. CDR3 nucleotide sequence: TGTGCCAGTAGAGCCCGGGAATATAGCAATCAGCCCCAGCATTTT. Translation gives CASRAREYSNQPQHF.

The J gene is TRBJ1-1, the V gene TRBV6-6; D gene uncertain. The ends were cut back, 5 bases at V and 1 base at J, with 11 bases in the middle. The CDR3 is 14 residues long. From germline, CDR1 is MNHNY and CDR2 SVGAGI (reference sequence). CDR3 loop: CASSQIGRNTEAFF. CDR3 DNA sequence: TGTGCCAGCAGTCAGATTGGACGGAACACTGAAGCTTTCTTT.

This clonotype was counted between two and nine times. The V and J genes are TRBV5-4 and TRBJ1-3, with 8 bases aligning to TRBD1. The CDR3 extends over 16 amino acids. V dropped 2 bases and J dropped 2; count of bases not matched to a gene: 6. The V gene's germline CDR1 is SGHNT and CDR2 YYREEE (reference sequence). In DNA form, the CDR3 reads TGTGCCAGCAGCTTACCAGAGACAGGGGCTGGAAACACCATATATTTT. It translates to CASSLPETGAGNTIYF.

This clonotype was seen a single time. The chain is built from TRBV27 and TRBJ1-2, with D unclear. The germline V and J ends were trimmed by 10 bases and 8 bases, with 17 bases remaining between them. The CDR3 loop spans 12 amino acids. The germline V gene has CDR1 MNHEY and CDR2 SMNVEV (reference sequence). This CDR3 is CATFVGSRGYTF. The DNA of the CDR3 is TGTGCCACCTTTGTGGGCAGCCGGGGCTACACCTTC.

This chain links TRBV4-2 with TRBJ1-6, with a weak D call TRBD1 (5 bases). The germline CDR1 and CDR2 sequences are LGHNA and YNFKEQ. The CDR3 loop spans 14 amino acids. The germline V and J ends were trimmed by 6 bases and 9 bases, with 15 bases remaining between them. CDR3 residues: CASRPDGGSSPLHF. CDR3 nucleotides: TGTGCCAGCAGGCCGGACGGGGGGAGTTCACCCCTCCACTTT.

This clonotype was detected many times. The chain has TRBV7-4 and TRBJ1-5; perhaps TRBD1 as D (5 bases). The germline V gene encodes CDR1 SGHVT and CDR2 SQSDAQ. Deletions cut 6 bases from V and 0 bases from J, with 12 bases between. The CDR3 is 15 residues long. The CDR3 coding sequence is TGTGCCAGCAGTTATGGGACTATTAGCAATCAGCCCCAGCATTTT. It encodes CASSYGTISNQPQHF.

For this clonotype: One end of the junction fails to match germline, which may point to a read error. V is TRBV19 and J is TRBJ1-1; D not certain. Germline V lookup: CDR1 LNHDA, CDR2 SQIVND (reference sequence). The length of the CDR3 is 14 residues. The CDR3 DNA sequence: TGTGCCAGTATTATAGTCCCCGGAGGAACTGATGCTTTCTTT. Translated, it gives CASIIVPGGTDAFF.

This clonotype turned up a few times. V is TRBV7-9 and J is TRBJ2-7; D may match TRBD1 or TRBD2 (5 bases each). The V gene lost 4 bases and the J gene lost 3 bases, with 16 bases spanning the gap. The CDR3 length is 15 residues. CDR1 and CDR2 from the germline V gene are SEHNR and FQNEAQ (reference sequence). In DNA, the CDR3 is TGTGCCAGCAGCTCCGAGGGGAGCCAACTCTACGAGCAGTACGTC. Protein product: CASSSEGSQLYEQYV.

The rearrangement links TRBV6-6 to TRBJ1-4; 9 nucleotides align to TRBD1. After removal of 3 bases from V and 7 bases from J, the junction contained 3 bases not matched to a gene. Germline V gene data show CDR1 as MNHNY and CDR2 as SVGAGI (reference sequence). The CDR3 totals 14 residues. CDR3 in amino acids: CASSYTGGGEKLFF. Written as DNA, the CDR3 is TGTGCCAGCAGTTATACAGGGGGCGGTGAAAAACTGTTTTTT.

The V call is TRBV28, the J call TRBJ2-7; no reliable D call. The V end lost 5 bases, the J end lost 1 base, and 9 bases lay between the germline ends. Germline V gene lookup returns CDR1 MDHEN and CDR2 SYDVKM. The length of the CDR3 is 13 residues. Written as DNA, the CDR3 is TGTGCCAGCAGTCTTAGGGTGTCCTACGAGCAGTACTTC. Translated: CASSLRVSYEQYF.

V is TRBV29-1 and J is TRBJ2-1, with D perhaps TRBD1 (5 bases). This CDR3 is 16 amino acids long. The V gene's germline CDR1 is SQVTM and CDR2 ANQGSEA. Trimming shortened V by 1 base and J by 0 bases, and 13 bases separated the two germline ends. The CDR3 sequence is CSVEGSLQGSYNEQFF. The DNA of the CDR3 is TGCAGCGTTGAAGGTAGTTTGCAGGGCTCCTACAATGAGCAGTTCTTC.

The sample holds a few counts of this clonotype. The gene calls are TRBV2 and TRBJ2-1; D gene unclear. CDR1 is SNHLY and CDR2 is FYNNEI in the germline V gene. V dropped 2 bases and J dropped 5 bases, with 10 bases sitting between them. The CDR3 length is 14 residues. This chain's CDR3 is CASSELLPNNEQFF. In DNA, the CDR3 is TGTGCCAGCAGTGAACTTCTACCTAACAATGAGCAGTTCTTC.

The rearrangement uses TRBV7-9 and TRBJ1-6, with unresolved D. V gave up 4 bases and J gave up 7 bases, with 14 bases separating them. The CDR3 runs to 15 residues. In germline, CDR1 is SEHNR, CDR2 FQNEAQ (reference sequence). The CDR3 DNA is TGTGCCAGCAGCTCGTATGACCTAGAGAATTCACCCCTCCACTTT. It codes for CASSSYDLENSPLHF. Drawing the rest from reference TRBV7-9 and TRBJ1-6, the complete variable domain is DTGVSQNPRHKITKRGQNVTFRCDPISEHNRLYWYRQTLGQGPEFLTYFQNEAQLEKSRLLSDRFSAERPKGSFSTLEIQRTEQGDSAMYLCASSSYDLENSPLHFGNGTRLTVT.

This chain links TRBV6-8 with TRBJ2-3; possibly TRBD1 for D (5 bases). The CDR3 contains 16 residues. V lost 6 bases, J lost 0 bases, and 16 bases lay in between. Germline CDR1 is MNHGY and CDR2 is SAAAGT. The CDR3 nucleotides are TGTGCCAGCAGCCGACAGAGTCTATCTAGCACAGATACGCAGTATTTT. It translates to CASSRQSLSSTDTQYF.

This chain joins TRBV7-6 and TRBJ1-6, with no clear D. CDR1 SGHVS and CDR2 FNYEAQ come from the germline V gene. The CDR3 totals 15 residues. Trimming shortened V by 5 bases and J by 0 bases, and 8 bases separated the two germline ends. The CDR3 protein is CASSRAGSYNSPLHF. CDR3 DNA sequence: TGTGCCAGCAGCCGGGCGGGCTCCTATAATTCACCCCTCCACTTT.

This chain joins TRBV10-3 and TRBJ2-3; 8 nucleotides align to TRBD2. This CDR3 region has 15 residues. Germline values: CDR1 ENHRY, CDR2 SYGVKD. With V trimmed by 3 bases and J by 4 bases, 6 bases remained unmatched. CDR3 sequence (DNA): TGTGCCATCAGTGAAGCCGGGGGGGGCGCAGATACGCAGTATTTT. Encoded protein: CAISEAGGGADTQYF.

V and J are TRBV4-3 and TRBJ1-2; D is unresolved. Germline values: CDR1 LGHNA, CDR2 YSLEER. There are 17 residues in the CDR3. The V gene lost 0 bases and the J gene lost 2 bases, with 16 bases spanning the gap. This CDR3 reads CASSQDTQRPVNYGYTF. CDR3 DNA sequence: TGCGCCAGCAGCCAAGATACCCAAAGGCCGGTGAACTATGGCTACACCTTC.